This is a list of T cell receptor beta chains from one sample in a study of blood T cell repertoires in COVID-19. TCRdb keeps only in-frame clones here, not all; method: immunoSEQ multiplex PCR. The repertoire holds under 100,000 clones, with almost 85% as singletons. The sequenced material came from peripheral blood. Receptors originate from a man in his 60s with acute or convalescent COVID-19. Both conserved end residues are part of each CDR3. The order of the fields is V gene, D gene, clone size, J gene, CDR3 DNA, CDR3 protein. A D gene is named only where the DNA matches it firmly. Clone size is given for some rows only: seen once, a few or many times, or a class if the clone is expanded.

v_call: TRBV7-2; d_call: TRBD2; clone_size: -; j_call: TRBJ2-1; cdr3_nt: TGTGCCAGCAGCTTCCCGGGGCTAGCGGGAGGGGTTGAGCAGTTCTTC; cdr3_aa: CASSFPGLAGGVEQFF
v_call: TRBV28; d_call: TRBD1; clone_size: -; j_call: TRBJ1-2; cdr3_nt: TGTGCCAGCAGTTTAGTGCAGGGGGTTGCCTACACCTTC; cdr3_aa: CASSLVQGVAYTF
v_call: TRBV11-2; d_call: -; clone_size: -; j_call: TRBJ2-5; cdr3_nt: TGTGCCAGCAGCCCCGGGACAAAAATTCAAGAGACCCAGTACTTC; cdr3_aa: CASSPGTKIQETQYF
v_call: TRBV28; d_call: -; clone_size: -; j_call: TRBJ1-5; cdr3_nt: TGTGCCAGCAAACGGGAACAGCCCCAGCATTTT; cdr3_aa: CASKREQPQHF
v_call: TRBV9; d_call: TRBD1; clone_size: once; j_call: TRBJ2-3; cdr3_nt: TGTGCCAGCAGCGGGGGACAGGGAAGAACAGATACGCAGTATTTT; cdr3_aa: CASSGGQGRTDTQYF
v_call: TRBV6-5; d_call: TRBD2; clone_size: -; j_call: TRBJ2-1; cdr3_nt: TGTGCCAGCAGTCACCTTAGCGGGAGAAGAAACGAGCAGTTCTTC; cdr3_aa: CASSHLSGRRNEQFF
v_call: TRBV20-1; d_call: TRBD2; clone_size: -; j_call: TRBJ2-7; cdr3_nt: TGCAGTGCTAGTACCACTAGCGGGAAGAGCGAGCAGTACTTC; cdr3_aa: CSASTTSGKSEQYF
v_call: TRBV5-4; d_call: TRBD1; clone_size: -; j_call: TRBJ1-1; cdr3_nt: TGTGCCAGCAGCCCCCGGGACAGAAAAGAGTACACTGAAGCTTTCTTT; cdr3_aa: CASSPRDRKEYTEAFF
v_call: TRBV7-2; d_call: -; clone_size: -; j_call: TRBJ2-2; cdr3_nt: TGTGCCAGCAGCTTATTGCCGGTTAGCAACACCGGGGAGCTGTTTTTT; cdr3_aa: CASSLLPVSNTGELFF
v_call: TRBV28; d_call: -; clone_size: -; j_call: TRBJ1-5; cdr3_nt: TGTGCCAGCAGTTTTTTAGGCGGTGGAGGGAGCAATCAGCCCCAGCATTTT; cdr3_aa: CASSFLGGGGSNQPQHF
v_call: TRBV3-1/TRBV3-2; d_call: -; clone_size: -; j_call: TRBJ2-5; cdr3_nt: TGTGCCAGCAGCCAAGATTCTTGTGGAGGGTTACTGGAGACCCAGTACTTC; cdr3_aa: CASSQDSCGGLLETQYF
v_call: TRBV28; d_call: -; clone_size: -; j_call: TRBJ1-4; cdr3_nt: TGTGCTAGCAGTTTAGGGCAGACTAATGAAAAACTGTTTTTT; cdr3_aa: CASSLGQTNEKLFF
v_call: TRBV11-2; d_call: -; clone_size: -; j_call: TRBJ2-7; cdr3_nt: TGTGCCAGCAGCTTAGAGAGAGTGCCCCGGGTGGAGCAGTACTTC; cdr3_aa: CASSLERVPRVEQYF
v_call: TRBV18; d_call: -; clone_size: -; j_call: TRBJ1-3; cdr3_nt: TGTGCCAGCTCACCATTTCTTTCAGGGGATTTTGGAAACACCATATATTTT; cdr3_aa: CASSPFLSGDFGNTIYF
v_call: TRBV7-9; d_call: -; clone_size: -; j_call: TRBJ2-5; cdr3_nt: TGTGCCAGCAGCTTAGTCCCAGGGGAAGAGACCCAGTACTTC; cdr3_aa: CASSLVPGEETQYF
v_call: TRBV7-9; d_call: -; clone_size: -; j_call: TRBJ1-1; cdr3_nt: TGTGCCAGCAGCTTATGGACAGCTCGGACGGGAGCTTTCTTT; cdr3_aa: CASSLWTARTGAFF
v_call: TRBV18; d_call: -; clone_size: -; j_call: TRBJ1-6; cdr3_nt: TGTGCCAGCTCACCACGGGAGTCGGAGGGAGGTTCACCCCTCCACTTT; cdr3_aa: CASSPRESEGGSPLHF
v_call: TRBV5-5; d_call: -; clone_size: -; j_call: TRBJ2-5; cdr3_nt: TGTGCCAGCACCACTTCAGGGGAAGAGACCCAGTACTTC; cdr3_aa: CASTTSGEETQYF
v_call: TRBV10-3; d_call: TRBD2; clone_size: -; j_call: TRBJ2-1; cdr3_nt: TGTGCCATCAGTGAGCTAGCGGGAGGGGGGAATGAGCAGTTCTTC; cdr3_aa: CAISELAGGGNEQFF